A selection of T cell receptor beta chains follows, all from one sample in a study of T cell repertoires in cytomegalovirus infection. These receptors have no known antigen. From the reads, TCRdb called clonotypes with MiXCR, one entry per CDR3 protein. The sample lists 650,000 to 850,000 distinct CDR3 sequences, 25% to 35% occurring once. The source material was cultured CD8+ T cells from PBMCs, sampled from culture after CMV antigen stimulation. The source is a human donor in good health (CMV status not recorded). Some clones in this sample may be carry-over from other donors' samples. Both conserved end residues are part of each CDR3. The D gene is left open where the match is weak. Expanded clones are given a class, and other clones once, few, many or no size at all.

d_call: NA; clone_size: NA; v_call: TRBV4-3; j_call: TRBJ1-5; cdr3_aa: CASSRVIGENQPQHF; cdr3_nt: TGCGCCAGCAGCCGAGTCATTGGGGAAAATCAGCCCCAGCATTTT
d_call: NA; clone_size: many; v_call: TRBV7-6; j_call: TRBJ1-3; cdr3_aa: CASSPLSSLSGNTIYF; cdr3_nt: TGTGCCAGCAGCCCCTTAAGTAGCCTCTCTGGAAACACCATATATTTT
d_call: NA; clone_size: NA; v_call: TRBV12-5; j_call: TRBJ1-1; cdr3_aa: CASGFGGRAFF; cdr3_nt: TGTGCTAGTGGTTTTGGGGGGAGGGCTTTCTTT
d_call: NA; clone_size: NA; v_call: TRBV7-3; j_call: TRBJ2-7; cdr3_aa: CASSGPGDHEQYF; cdr3_nt: TGTGCCAGCTCCGGGCCAGGGGACCACGAGCAGTACTTC
d_call: TRBD1; clone_size: NA; v_call: TRBV2; j_call: TRBJ2-1; cdr3_aa: CASPGQGNYEQFF; cdr3_nt: TGTGCCAGCCCGGGACAGGGTAACTATGAGCAGTTCTTC
d_call: TRBD1; clone_size: NA; v_call: TRBV29-1; j_call: TRBJ2-7; cdr3_aa: CSVATGVGYSGYEQYF; cdr3_nt: TGCAGCGTTGCGACAGGGGTAGGATATAGCGGATACGAGCAGTACTTC
d_call: TRBD1; clone_size: few; v_call: TRBV19; j_call: TRBJ1-1; cdr3_aa: CASSTLTGGAGNTEAFF; cdr3_nt: TGTGCCAGTAGTACCCTTACAGGGGGCGCGGGGAACACTGAAGCTTTCTTT
d_call: NA; clone_size: few; v_call: TRBV20-1; j_call: TRBJ2-7; cdr3_aa: CSARGAGVFYEQYF; cdr3_nt: TGCAGTGCTAGAGGGGCAGGGGTCTTCTACGAGCAGTACTTC
d_call: TRBD2; clone_size: few; v_call: TRBV7-9; j_call: TRBJ2-2; cdr3_aa: CASSASLRSGGAKSGELFF; cdr3_nt: TGTGCCAGCAGCGCCAGCCTCCGAAGCGGGGGGGCCAAATCCGGGGAGCTGTTTTTT
d_call: NA; clone_size: NA; v_call: TRBV7-8; j_call: TRBJ1-1; cdr3_aa: CASSLARRVYTEAFF; cdr3_nt: TGTGCCAGCAGCTTAGCGCGGAGGGTATATACTGAAGCTTTCTTT
d_call: NA; clone_size: few; v_call: TRBV7-9; j_call: TRBJ2-3; cdr3_aa: CASSPEYSDTQYF; cdr3_nt: TGTGCCAGCAGCCCCGAGTACTCAGATACGCAGTATTTT
d_call: NA; clone_size: few; v_call: TRBV11-2; j_call: TRBJ2-1; cdr3_aa: CASSFVRGHYNEQFF; cdr3_nt: TGTGCCAGCAGCTTTGTAAGGGGCCACTACAATGAGCAGTTCTTC
d_call: NA; clone_size: NA; v_call: TRBV6-2/TRBV6-3; j_call: TRBJ2-5; cdr3_aa: CASIGVRGETQYF; cdr3_nt: TGTGCCAGCATCGGTGTGCGGGGAGAGACCCAGTACTTC
d_call: TRBD1; clone_size: few; v_call: TRBV7-8; j_call: TRBJ1-5; cdr3_aa: CASSLGGGREPQHF; cdr3_nt: TGTGCCAGCAGCTTAGGAGGGGGCAGAGAGCCCCAGCATTTT
d_call: TRBD1; clone_size: few; v_call: TRBV29-1; j_call: TRBJ2-1; cdr3_aa: CSVLQGAYNEQFF; cdr3_nt: TGCAGCGTTCTACAGGGGGCCTACAATGAGCAGTTCTTC
d_call: TRBD1; clone_size: NA; v_call: TRBV4-1; j_call: TRBJ1-5; cdr3_aa: CASSQARGPQQPQHF; cdr3_nt: TGCGCCAGCAGCCAAGCCAGGGGGCCCCAACAGCCCCAGCATTTT
d_call: TRBD1; clone_size: many; v_call: TRBV7-6; j_call: TRBJ1-1; cdr3_aa: CASSPRDRDYWLPEAFF; cdr3_nt: TGTGCCAGCAGCCCACGGGACAGGGACTACTGGCTTCCTGAAGCTTTCTTT
d_call: TRBD1; clone_size: NA; v_call: TRBV7-9; j_call: TRBJ1-6; cdr3_aa: CASSGQGPSFSRLLPLHF; cdr3_nt: TGTGCCAGCAGCGGACAGGGCCCTTCCTTCTCGAGGCTTCTCCCCCTCCACTTT
d_call: NA; clone_size: NA; v_call: TRBV27; j_call: TRBJ1-2; cdr3_aa: CASSTTRRDGYTF; cdr3_nt: TGTGCCAGCAGTACGACACGGAGGGATGGCTACACCTTC
d_call: TRBD1; clone_size: few; v_call: TRBV19; j_call: TRBJ1-6; cdr3_aa: CASSTPHDREGSPLHF; cdr3_nt: TGTGCCAGTAGTACCCCTCACGACAGGGAAGGTTCACCCCTCCACTTT
d_call: TRBD2; clone_size: few; v_call: TRBV9; j_call: TRBJ2-7; cdr3_aa: CASSVGEGTEQYF; cdr3_nt: TGTGCCAGCAGCGTAGGGGAGGGGACTGAGCAGTACTTC
d_call: NA; clone_size: few; v_call: TRBV24-1; j_call: TRBJ2-3; cdr3_aa: CATSDLGERTSTDTQYF; cdr3_nt: TGTGCCACCAGTGATTTGGGGGAGAGAACTAGCACAGATACGCAGTATTTT
d_call: NA; clone_size: few; v_call: TRBV12-3/TRBV12-4; j_call: TRBJ1-1; cdr3_aa: CASSPVLTHPEAFF; cdr3_nt: TGTGCCAGCAGCCCCGTCTTGACCCATCCTGAAGCTTTCTTT
d_call: NA; clone_size: NA; v_call: TRBV4-1; j_call: TRBJ2-1; cdr3_aa: CASSQRPGYPVHNEQFF; cdr3_nt: TGCGCCAGCAGCCAGAGGCCGGGATACCCCGTCCACAATGAGCAGTTCTTC
d_call: TRBD2; clone_size: many; v_call: TRBV20-1; j_call: TRBJ2-1; cdr3_aa: CSGSASGGEQFF; cdr3_nt: TGCAGTGGGTCCGCTAGCGGGGGAGAGCAGTTCTTC
d_call: NA; clone_size: NA; v_call: TRBV7-6; j_call: TRBJ1-2; cdr3_aa: CASSTNPNGRNNRHGYTF; cdr3_nt: TGTGCCAGCAGCACAAACCCCAACGGACGGAATAACCGACATGGCTACACCTTC
d_call: TRBD1; clone_size: NA; v_call: TRBV9; j_call: TRBJ1-2; cdr3_aa: CASSATSTGNYGYTF; cdr3_nt: TGTGCCAGCAGCGCCACCTCGACAGGGAACTATGGCTACACCTTC
d_call: NA; clone_size: few; v_call: TRBV6-2/TRBV6-3; j_call: TRBJ1-2; cdr3_aa: CASSYTDSYGYTF; cdr3_nt: TGTGCCAGCAGTTACACAGACAGCTATGGCTACACCTTC
d_call: NA; clone_size: NA; v_call: TRBV20-1; j_call: TRBJ1-5; cdr3_aa: CSARDPDRRNQPQHF; cdr3_nt: TGCAGTGCTAGAGATCCCGACAGGCGCAATCAGCCCCAGCATTTT
d_call: TRBD2; clone_size: NA; v_call: TRBV5-8; j_call: TRBJ2-3; cdr3_aa: CASSLVGGGAAEDTQYF; cdr3_nt: TGTGCCAGCAGCTTGGTGGGCGGGGGGGCCGCAGAAGATACGCAGTATTTT
d_call: NA; clone_size: NA; v_call: TRBV7-2; j_call: TRBJ1-1; cdr3_aa: CASSPVVGTEAFF; cdr3_nt: TGTGCCAGCAGCCCAGTGGTGGGGACTGAAGCTTTCTTT
d_call: NA; clone_size: few; v_call: TRBV5-5; j_call: TRBJ1-2; cdr3_aa: CASSPNPGWDYGYTF; cdr3_nt: TGTGCCAGCAGCCCCAACCCGGGTTGGGACTATGGCTACACCTTC
d_call: TRBD2; clone_size: few; v_call: TRBV6-2/TRBV6-3; j_call: TRBJ2-3; cdr3_aa: CASSFSGVWGTDTQYF; cdr3_nt: TGTGCCAGCAGCTTTAGCGGGGTATGGGGCACAGATACGCAGTATTTT
d_call: NA; clone_size: NA; v_call: TRBV27; j_call: TRBJ2-1; cdr3_aa: CASKGVGTNEQFF; cdr3_nt: TGTGCCAGCAAAGGGGTGGGGACCAATGAGCAGTTCTTC
d_call: NA; clone_size: NA; v_call: TRBV25-1; j_call: TRBJ1-1; cdr3_aa: CASSELRRGNTEAFF; cdr3_nt: TGTGCCAGCAGTGAATTGAGGAGGGGGAACACTGAAGCTTTCTTT
d_call: TRBD1; clone_size: NA; v_call: TRBV4-2; j_call: TRBJ1-6; cdr3_aa: CASSQGTGGNSPLHF; cdr3_nt: TGTGCCAGCAGCCAGGGGACAGGGGGTAATTCACCCCTCCACTTT
d_call: NA; clone_size: few; v_call: TRBV6-1; j_call: TRBJ2-3; cdr3_aa: CASSSGTPTTDTQYF; cdr3_nt: TGTGCCAGCAGTTCGGGGACTCCTACAACAGATACGCAGTATTTT
d_call: NA; clone_size: few; v_call: TRBV6-5; j_call: TRBJ2-1; cdr3_aa: CASSYSRSVYNEQFF; cdr3_nt: TGTGCCAGCAGTTACTCCCGATCGGTCTACAATGAGCAGTTCTTC
d_call: TRBD1; clone_size: few; v_call: TRBV7-8; j_call: TRBJ2-3; cdr3_aa: CASSPGQGPHGTQYF; cdr3_nt: TGTGCCAGCAGTCCGGGACAGGGGCCCCACGGTACGCAGTATTTT
d_call: TRBD1; clone_size: NA; v_call: TRBV10-3; j_call: TRBJ2-1; cdr3_aa: CAISDLGQGRNEQFF; cdr3_nt: TGTGCCATCAGTGACCTAGGACAGGGGAGAAATGAGCAGTTCTTC
d_call: TRBD1; clone_size: NA; v_call: TRBV6-5; j_call: TRBJ2-5; cdr3_aa: CASSRRTGGWETQYF; cdr3_nt: TGTGCCAGCAGTCGTCGGACAGGGGGGTGGGAGACCCAGTACTTC
d_call: NA; clone_size: NA; v_call: TRBV6-8; j_call: TRBJ1-4; cdr3_aa: CASSSGTGLGNEKLFF; cdr3_nt: TGTGCCAGCAGCTCCGGGACCGGGCTTGGTAATGAAAAACTGTTTTTT
d_call: NA; clone_size: NA; v_call: TRBV4-2; j_call: TRBJ1-3; cdr3_aa: CASSQDSDLWGGNTIYF; cdr3_nt: TGTGCCAGCAGCCAAGATAGTGACCTATGGGGTGGAAACACCATATATTTT
d_call: TRBD2; clone_size: NA; v_call: TRBV15; j_call: TRBJ2-1; cdr3_aa: CATSELADTYNEQFF; cdr3_nt: TGTGCCACCAGTGAACTAGCGGATACCTACAATGAGCAGTTCTTC
d_call: TRBD1; clone_size: few; v_call: TRBV27; j_call: TRBJ1-1; cdr3_aa: CASRIQGRGSNTEAFF; cdr3_nt: TGTGCCAGCAGAATACAGGGGCGGGGTAGTAACACTGAAGCTTTCTTT
d_call: NA; clone_size: few; v_call: TRBV27; j_call: TRBJ1-4; cdr3_aa: CASSLTNPGSRATNEKLFF; cdr3_nt: TGTGCCAGCAGTTTAACTAACCCCGGGAGTAGGGCAACTAATGAAAAACTGTTTTTT
d_call: TRBD1; clone_size: few; v_call: TRBV19; j_call: TRBJ2-3; cdr3_aa: CASSLRDRGMDTQYF; cdr3_nt: TGTGCCAGTAGTCTCCGGGACAGGGGAATGGATACGCAGTATTTT
d_call: NA; clone_size: many; v_call: TRBV7-8; j_call: TRBJ2-7; cdr3_aa: CASSQRDTNYEQYF; cdr3_nt: TGTGCCAGCAGCCAACGGGACACCAACTACGAGCAGTACTTC
d_call: NA; clone_size: NA; v_call: TRBV20-1; j_call: TRBJ2-2; cdr3_aa: CSAKVPGSNTGELFF; cdr3_nt: TGCAGTGCTAAGGTTCCGGGATCGAACACCGGGGAGCTGTTTTTT
d_call: NA; clone_size: NA; v_call: TRBV27; j_call: TRBJ2-7; cdr3_aa: CASSHGGGTYEQYF; cdr3_nt: TGTGCCAGCAGCCATGGGGGCGGGACCTACGAGCAGTACTTC
d_call: NA; clone_size: NA; v_call: TRBV27; j_call: TRBJ2-3; cdr3_aa: CASSLRARTDTQYF; cdr3_nt: TGTGCCAGCAGTTTGAGGGCTCGCACAGATACGCAGTATTTT